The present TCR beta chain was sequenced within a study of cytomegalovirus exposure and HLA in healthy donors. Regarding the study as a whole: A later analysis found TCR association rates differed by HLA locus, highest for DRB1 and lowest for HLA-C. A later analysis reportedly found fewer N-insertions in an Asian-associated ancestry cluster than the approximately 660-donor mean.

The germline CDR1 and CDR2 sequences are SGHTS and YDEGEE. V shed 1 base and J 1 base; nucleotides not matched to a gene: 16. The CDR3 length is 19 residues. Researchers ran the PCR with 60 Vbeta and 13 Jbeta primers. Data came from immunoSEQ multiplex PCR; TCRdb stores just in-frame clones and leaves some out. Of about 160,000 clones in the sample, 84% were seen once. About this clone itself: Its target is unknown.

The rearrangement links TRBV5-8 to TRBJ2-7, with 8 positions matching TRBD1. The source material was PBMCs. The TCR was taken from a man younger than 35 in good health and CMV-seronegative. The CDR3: CASSLWRDRSRLRSYEQYF. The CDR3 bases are TGTGCCAGCAGCTTGTGGCGGGACAGGTCGCGTCTTAGGTCCTACGAGCAGTACTTC.